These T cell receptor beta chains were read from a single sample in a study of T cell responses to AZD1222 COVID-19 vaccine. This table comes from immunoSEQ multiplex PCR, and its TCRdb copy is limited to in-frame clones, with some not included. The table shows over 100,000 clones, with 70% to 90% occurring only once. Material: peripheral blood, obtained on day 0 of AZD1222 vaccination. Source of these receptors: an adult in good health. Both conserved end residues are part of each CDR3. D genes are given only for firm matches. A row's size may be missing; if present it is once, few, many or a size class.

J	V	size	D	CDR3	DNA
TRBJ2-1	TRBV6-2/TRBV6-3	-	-	CASSVTRENEQFF	TGTGCCAGCAGTGTGACTAGGGAGAATGAGCAGTTCTTC
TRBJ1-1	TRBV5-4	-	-	CASSFNLGRADTEAFF	TGTGCCAGCAGCTTTAACCTCGGCAGGGCAGACACTGAAGCTTTCTTT
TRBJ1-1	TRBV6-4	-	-	CASSFDLNTEAFF	TGTGCCAGCAGTTTTGACCTCAACACTGAAGCTTTCTTT
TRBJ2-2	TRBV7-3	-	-	CASSRDGTGELFF	TGTGCCAGCAGCAGAGACGGGACCGGGGAGCTGTTTTTT
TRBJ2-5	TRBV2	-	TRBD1	CASMGQGAGETQYF	TGTGCCAGCATGGGACAGGGGGCCGGGGAGACCCAGTACTTC
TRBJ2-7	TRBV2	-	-	CASSEGRQELTYEQYF	TGTGCCAGCAGTGAAGGTCGACAGGAACTAACCTACGAGCAGTACTTC
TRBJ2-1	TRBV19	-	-	CASSIRGRAGLGSYNEQFF	TGTGCCAGTAGTATCCGGGGTCGAGCGGGCCTGGGCTCCTACAATGAGCAGTTCTTC
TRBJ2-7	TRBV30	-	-	CAWSVTGGWVYEQYF	TGTGCCTGGAGTGTAACCGGAGGTTGGGTGTACGAGCAGTACTTC
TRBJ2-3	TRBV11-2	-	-	CASSLGFPGWDTQYF	TGTGCCAGCAGCTTAGGTTTCCCTGGGTGGGATACGCAGTATTTT
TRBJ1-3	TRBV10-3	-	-	CAISDPDSRGNTIYF	TGTGCCATCAGTGACCCGGACAGTCGGGGAAACACCATATATTTT
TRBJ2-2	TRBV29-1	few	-	CSVDQGYTGELFF	TGCAGCGTTGATCAGGGTTACACCGGGGAGCTGTTTTTT